This T cell receptor beta chain was captured by sequencing in a study of OX40 agonist ivuxolimab in advanced cancers. The table came from immunoSEQ multiplex PCR; TCRdb's copy has only in-frame clones and leaves some out. The table records tens of thousands of clones, around 87% of them present only once. Trimming removed 3 bases from V and 3 bases from J, with 5 bases in between. The CDR3 loop spans 12 amino acids. CDR1 is LNHDA, CDR2 SQIVND, per germline (reference sequence). This clone was observed a single time. The source is an adult with an advanced solid tumor such as melanoma, head and neck, liver or kidney cancer. The V call is TRBV19, the J call TRBJ1-1, with D hard to call. The specimen comprised CD4+ or CD8+ T cells sorted from blood, sampled in a trial of the OX40 agonist ivuxolimab. CDR3 DNA sequence: TGTGCCAGTAGTATCCGTGACACTGAAGCTTTCTTT. It encodes CASSIRDTEAFF.